These 14 T cell receptor beta chains share one sample of origin, sequenced in a study of Graves' ophthalmopathy and Graves' hyperthyroidism. The sequenced template was RNA, covering the TCR beta CDR3 region. Second-round multiplex PCR followed a first-round RT-PCR using HTBI primers. TCRdb reanalysed the multiplex PCR reads using MiXCR and keeps one entry per CDR3 protein. The profile shows about 590,000 distinct CDR3 sequences, about 35% of them singletons. Sequenced input: peripheral blood or thyroid tissue (not recorded which). The source of these receptors is an adult man with Graves' hyperthyroidism.

This clonotype was recorded only once. A much bigger clone sits one base away, suggesting this may be a read error. This rearrangement joins TRBV2 to TRBJ1-1; TRBD1 agrees at 7 bases. From germline, CDR1 is SNHLY and CDR2 FYNNEI. The CDR3 consists of 14 residues. The CDR3 coding sequence is TGTGCCAGCAGTGCCCCAGGGGGTCACACTGGAGCTTTCTTT. Residues: CASSAPGGHTGAFF. The variable domain in full, completed from reference TRBV2 and TRBJ1-1, reads EPEVTQTPSHQVTQMGQEVILRCVPISNHLYFYWYRQILGQKVEFLVSFYNNEISEKSEIFDDQFSVERPDGSNFTLKIRSTKLEDSAMYFCASSAPGGHTGAFFGQGTRLTVV.

The rearrangement links TRBV29-1 to TRBJ2-7, with a weak D call TRBD2 (6 bases). V gave up 4 bases and J gave up 4 bases, with 14 bases separating them. Looked up from germline, CDR1 is SQVTM and CDR2 is ANQGSEA. The CDR3 length is 13 residues. The CDR3 is CSVAPGATYEQYF. DNA for the CDR3: TGCAGCGTTGCCCCGGGAGCGACTTACGAGCAGTACTTC.

This clonotype was observed a single time. This chain links TRBV11-3 with TRBJ2-5, with 8 nucleotides matching TRBD2. This CDR3 region has 14 residues. Trimming cost V 4 bases and J 4 bases; bases outside gene matches: 5. In germline, CDR1 is SGHNT, CDR2 YENEEA. DNA of the CDR3: TGTGCCAGCAGCTCCTACGGGAGGGTAGAGACCCAGTACTTC. This gives the protein CASSSYGRVETQYF.

This clonotype appeared once. An end of the junction differs from the germline gene, which may be a read error. J is TRBJ2-5 and V is TRBV10-3, with 9 bases lining up with TRBD1. This CDR3 has 15 residues. Germline assignment: CDR1 ENHRY and CDR2 SYGVKD. The CDR3 bases are TGTGCCAGCAGTTACAACAGGGGGCTTCAAGAGACCCAGTACTTC. As protein: CASSYNRGLQETQYF.

This clonotype was recorded many times. This chain connects TRBV15 to TRBJ1-4; 7 bases align to TRBD1. The CDR3 runs 16 residues. Germline loops: CDR1 LNHNV, CDR2 YYDKDF (reference sequence). Germline trimming cut 2 bases from V and 1 base from J; bases unmatched to any gene: 4. The CDR3 nucleotides read TGTGCCACCAGCAGAACCTCAGGGGGAACTAATGAAAAACTGTTTTTT. It encodes CATSRTSGGTNEKLFF.

V gene TRBV19 combines with J gene TRBJ2-3; a weak D match, TRBD2 (6 bases). The CDR3 totals 14 residues. Germline CDR1 is LNHDA and CDR2 is SQIVND (reference sequence). Trimming removed 5 bases at V and 2 bases at J, with 11 bases between. The CDR3 DNA follows: TGTGCCAGTAGTCGGGGACTTGACACAGATACGCAGTATTTT. Its protein is CASSRGLDTDTQYF.

The gene calls are TRBV2 and TRBJ1-6, with D perhaps TRBD1 (6 bases). This CDR3 is built from 14 residues. The V end was cut by 2 bases, the J end by 9 bases, with 11 bases between. In germline, CDR1 is SNHLY, CDR2 FYNNEI. The CDR3 spells CASSELGGVSPLHF. CDR3 DNA sequence: TGTGCCAGCAGTGAACTAGGGGGTGTTTCACCCCTCCACTTT.

V usage is TRBV6-9 and J usage is TRBJ1-5, with D maybe TRBD1 (6 bases). CDR1 is MNHGY, CDR2 SVAAGI, per germline. Deletions cut 6 bases from V and 2 bases from J, with 17 bases between. The CDR3 loop spans 16 amino acids. The CDR3 DNA follows: TGTGCCAGCAGCCTCGGGGACACCGTGGGCAATCAGCCCCAGCATTTT. Translation: CASSLGDTVGNQPQHF.

The J gene is TRBJ1-5, the V gene TRBV28, with TRBD1 as a possible D gene (5 bases). The V gene's germline CDR1 is MDHEN and CDR2 SYDVKM. This CDR3 comprises 15 residues. Trimming took off 6 bases at V and 9 bases at J, with 21 bases between the two ends. CDR3 loop: CASRLRRDVLWPQHF. The CDR3 bases are TGTGCCAGCAGACTACGACGGGACGTATTGTGGCCCCAGCATTTT.

This clonotype was counted once. A single base separates this from a much larger clone, so it may be a read error. This chain joins TRBV7-9 and TRBJ2-7, with a possible D match to TRBD2 (5 bases). This CDR3 has 14 residues. Germline CDR1 is SEHNR and CDR2 is FQNEAQ (reference sequence). V lost 5 bases, J lost 1 base, and 12 bases lay in between. The CDR3 protein is CASSGLPNSYEQYF. In nucleotides, the CDR3 is TGTGCCAGCAGCGGACTCCCAAATTCCTACGAGCAGTACTTC.

This clonotype was observed at least ten times. The gene calls are TRBV14 and TRBJ1-1; D unclear. V was clipped by 4 bases and J by 0 bases, with 9 bases between them. The germline V gene encodes CDR1 SGHDN and CDR2 FVKESK. The CDR3 totals 14 residues. The CDR3 loop reads CASSLGNLNTEAFF. The DNA for the CDR3 is TGTGCCAGCAGCCTGGGAAACTTGAACACTGAAGCTTTCTTT.

Comment on this clonotype: A much larger clone differs by one base, so this may be a read error. This likely comes from a read error, as the CDR3 has no conserved phenylalanine or tryptophan at its end. The rearrangement links TRBV6-5 to TRBJ1-1, with D maybe TRBD1 (5 bases). Per the germline V gene, CDR1 is MNHEY and CDR2 is SVGAGI. Trimming cost V 0 bases and J 7 bases, with 12 bases left between them. The CDR3 covers 14 residues. CDR3: CASSYSRGEGEAFL. The CDR3 region has the DNA TGTGCCAGCAGTTACTCTAGGGGTGAGGGTGAAGCTTTCCTT.

This clonotype was seen at least ten times. This chain joins TRBV29-1 and TRBJ1-2; no clear D gene. V dropped 2 bases and J dropped 2 bases, with 9 bases sitting between them. Germline lookup yields CDR1 SQVTM and CDR2 ANQGSEA. This CDR3 contains 13 residues. In nucleotides, the CDR3 is TGCAGCGTTGAATCTGGGATCAACTATGGCTACACCTTC. Its translation: CSVESGINYGYTF.

This clonotype was seen at least ten times. J is TRBJ1-6 and V is TRBV25-1, with 7 nucleotides matching TRBD1. V lost 3 bases to trimming and J lost 6 bases; unmatched junction nucleotides: 5. Per germline, CDR1 MGHDK and CDR2 SYGVNS. The CDR3 spans 15 residues. The CDR3 here is CASSDSGTVNSPLHF. CDR3 nucleotide sequence: TGTGCCAGCAGTGATTCCGGGACAGTTAATTCACCCCTCCACTTT.